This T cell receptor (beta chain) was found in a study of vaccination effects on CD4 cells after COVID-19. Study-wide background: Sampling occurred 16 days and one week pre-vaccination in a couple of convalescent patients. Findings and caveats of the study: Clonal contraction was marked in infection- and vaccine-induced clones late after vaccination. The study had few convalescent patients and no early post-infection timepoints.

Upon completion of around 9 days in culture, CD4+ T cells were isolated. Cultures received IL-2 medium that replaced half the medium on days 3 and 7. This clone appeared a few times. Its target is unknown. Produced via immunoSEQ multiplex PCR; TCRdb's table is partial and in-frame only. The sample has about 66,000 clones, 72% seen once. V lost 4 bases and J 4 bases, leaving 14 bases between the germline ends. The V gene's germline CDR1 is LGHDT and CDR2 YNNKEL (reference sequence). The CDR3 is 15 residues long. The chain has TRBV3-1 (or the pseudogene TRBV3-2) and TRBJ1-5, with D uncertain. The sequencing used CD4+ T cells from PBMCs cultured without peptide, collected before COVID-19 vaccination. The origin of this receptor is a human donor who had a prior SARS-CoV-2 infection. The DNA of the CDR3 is TGTGCCAGCAGCCCCCACGCCGCCTTTAATCAGCCCCAGCATTTT. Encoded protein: CASSPHAAFNQPQHF.